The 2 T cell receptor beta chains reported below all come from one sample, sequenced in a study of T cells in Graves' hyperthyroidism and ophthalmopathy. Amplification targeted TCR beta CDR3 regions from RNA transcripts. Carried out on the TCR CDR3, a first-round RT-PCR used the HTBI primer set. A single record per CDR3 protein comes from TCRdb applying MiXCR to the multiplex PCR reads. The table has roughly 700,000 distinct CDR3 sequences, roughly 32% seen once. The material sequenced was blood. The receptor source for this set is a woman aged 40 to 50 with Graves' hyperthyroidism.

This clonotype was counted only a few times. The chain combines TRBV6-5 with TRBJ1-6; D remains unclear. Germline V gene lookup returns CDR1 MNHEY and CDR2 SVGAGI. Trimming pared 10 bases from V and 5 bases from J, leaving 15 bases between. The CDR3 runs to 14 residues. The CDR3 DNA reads TGTGCCATTACGGACGAAATTAATAATTCACCCCTCCACTTT. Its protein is CAITDEINNSPLHF.

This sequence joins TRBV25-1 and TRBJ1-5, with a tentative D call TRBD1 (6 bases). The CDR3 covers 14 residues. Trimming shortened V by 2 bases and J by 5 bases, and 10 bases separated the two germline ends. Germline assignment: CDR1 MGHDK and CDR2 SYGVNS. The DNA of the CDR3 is TGTGCCAGCAGTGAAGGGGGCGACGATCAGCCCCAGCATTTT. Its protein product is CASSEGGDDQPQHF.